Reported below is one T cell receptor (beta chain). What it recognizes is unknown. The CDR3 consists of 13 residues. Per the germline V gene, CDR1 is DFQATT and CDR2 is SNEGSKA (reference sequence). This sample was included in a study of blood T cells in healthy people across ages. General study findings and limits: As age increased, TCR beta diversity per million T cells fell in a roughly linear fashion.

PCR was performed a second time for about 7 to 11 cycles using a sample-barcoded 5' primer and a J-beta primer mix. TCRdb itself ran the 5' RACE reads through MiXCR, one entry per CDR3 protein. The table records some 940,000 distinct CDR3 sequences, 29% of them present only once. The same data also contributed to another study, on T cells of mothers and their children. As that study records: Some 2.7 million TCR beta reads per child versus over 8 million per mother.

Sequences were obtained from blood. This sequence joins TRBV20-1 and TRBJ2-1; weak D call: TRBD1 (7 bases). The sequence was collected from a woman between 40 and 50 years old in good health. The CDR3 here is CGGARGAYNEQFF. The CDR3 DNA sequence: TGCGGTGGGGCCAGGGGGGCCTACAATGAGCAGTTCTTC.